The clone carrying this T cell receptor (beta chain) was observed a few times. Noted time point: patch test 2, 6 weeks after DPC sensitization. Treatment denoted: therapeutic diphenylcyclopropenone sensitization with weekly scalp DPC. In TCRdb, the RACE reads were re-called with MiXCR into one record per CDR3 protein. Among about 140,000 distinct CDR3 sequences, approximately 12% were seen once, and the ten largest hold 1.1% to 1.5%. The sample comes from a study of human T cells and chemical hapten exposure. The material was whole blood, obtained in connection with sensitization to the hapten diphenylcyclopropenone (DPC). The receptor's source is a woman in her fifties or sixties with alopecia areata. Some clones in this sample may be carry-over from other donors' samples.

CDR3 sequence reads: CASSIDLRRTGELFF. CDR3 bases: TGTGCCAGTAGTATAGATCTGCGTAGAACCGGGGAGCTGTTTTTT. The chain has TRBV19 and TRBJ2-2; D uncertain. V gave up 0 bases and J gave up 5 bases, with 10 bases separating them. CDR1 is LNHDA, CDR2 SQIVND, per germline (reference sequence). The CDR3 runs to 15 residues.